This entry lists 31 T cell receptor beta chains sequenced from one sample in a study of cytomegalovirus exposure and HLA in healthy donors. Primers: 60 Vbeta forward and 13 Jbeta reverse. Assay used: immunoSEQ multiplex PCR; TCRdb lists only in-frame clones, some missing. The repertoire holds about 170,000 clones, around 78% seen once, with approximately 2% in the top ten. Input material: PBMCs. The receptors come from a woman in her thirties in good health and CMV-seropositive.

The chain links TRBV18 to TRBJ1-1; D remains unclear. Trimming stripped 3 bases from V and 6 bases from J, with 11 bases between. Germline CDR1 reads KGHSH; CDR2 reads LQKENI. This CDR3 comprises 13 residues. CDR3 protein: CASSPPPRAEAFF. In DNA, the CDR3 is TGTGCCAGCTCACCCCCGCCCCGGGCTGAAGCTTTCTTT.

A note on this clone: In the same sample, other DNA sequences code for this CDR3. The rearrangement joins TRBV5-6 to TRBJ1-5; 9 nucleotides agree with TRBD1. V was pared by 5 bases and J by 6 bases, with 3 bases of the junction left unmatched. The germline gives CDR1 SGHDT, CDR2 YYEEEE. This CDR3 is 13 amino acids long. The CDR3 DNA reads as TGTGCCAGCAGTACAGGGGGCAGTCAGCCCCAGCATTTT. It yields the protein CASSTGGSQPQHF.

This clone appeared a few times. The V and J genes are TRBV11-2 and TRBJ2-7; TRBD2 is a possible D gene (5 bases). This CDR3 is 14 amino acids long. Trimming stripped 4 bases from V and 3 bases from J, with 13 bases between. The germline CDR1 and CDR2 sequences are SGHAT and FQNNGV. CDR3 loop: CASSSSAGGYEQYF. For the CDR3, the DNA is TGTGCCAGCAGCTCTTCGGCAGGAGGCTACGAGCAGTACTTC.

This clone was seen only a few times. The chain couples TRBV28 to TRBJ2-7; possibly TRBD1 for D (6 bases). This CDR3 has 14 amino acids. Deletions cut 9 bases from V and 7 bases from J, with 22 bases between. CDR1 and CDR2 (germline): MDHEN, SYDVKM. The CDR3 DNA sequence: TGTGCCAGTAAGGGGGTGGGGGAGTTTGAAGAGCAGTACTTC. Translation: CASKGVGEFEEQYF.

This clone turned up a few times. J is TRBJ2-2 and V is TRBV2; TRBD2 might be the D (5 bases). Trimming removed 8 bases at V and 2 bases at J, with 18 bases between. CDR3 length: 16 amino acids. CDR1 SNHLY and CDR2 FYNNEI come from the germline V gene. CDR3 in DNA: TGTGCCAGCTCTTTCCCCCGGGGAAAAAACACCGGGGAGCTGTTTTTT. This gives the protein CASSFPRGKNTGELFF. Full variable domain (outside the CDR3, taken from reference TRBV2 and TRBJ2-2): EPEVTQTPSHQVTQMGQEVILRCVPISNHLYFYWYRQILGQKVEFLVSFYNNEISEKSEIFDDQFSVERPDGSNFTLKIRSTKLEDSAMYFCASSFPRGKNTGELFFGEGSRLTVL.

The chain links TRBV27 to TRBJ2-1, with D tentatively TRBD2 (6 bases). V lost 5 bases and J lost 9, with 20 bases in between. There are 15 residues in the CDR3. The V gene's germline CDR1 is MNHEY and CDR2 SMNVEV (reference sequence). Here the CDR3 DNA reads TGTGCCAGCAGTCCCCCGGGACTCCCCGTGAGTGAGCAGTTCTTC. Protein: CASSPPGLPVSEQFF.

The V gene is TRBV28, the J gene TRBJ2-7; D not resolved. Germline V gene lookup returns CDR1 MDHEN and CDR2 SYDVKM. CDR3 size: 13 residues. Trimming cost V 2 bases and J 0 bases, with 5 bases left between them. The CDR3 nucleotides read TGTGCCAGCAGTTTACGCAGCTCCTACGAGCAGTACTTC. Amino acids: CASSLRSSYEQYF.

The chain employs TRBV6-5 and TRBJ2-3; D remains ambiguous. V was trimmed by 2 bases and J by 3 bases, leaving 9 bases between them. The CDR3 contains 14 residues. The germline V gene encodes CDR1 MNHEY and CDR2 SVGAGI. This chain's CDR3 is CASSYVSITDTQYF. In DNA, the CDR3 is TGTGCCAGCAGTTACGTATCTATAACAGATACGCAGTATTTT.

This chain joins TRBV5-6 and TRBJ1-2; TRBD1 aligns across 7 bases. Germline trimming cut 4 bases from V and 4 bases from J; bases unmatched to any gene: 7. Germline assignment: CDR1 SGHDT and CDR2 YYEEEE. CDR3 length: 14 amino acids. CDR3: CASSRQGTVYGYTF. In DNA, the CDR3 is TGTGCCAGCAGCAGGCAGGGGACAGTCTATGGCTACACCTTC.

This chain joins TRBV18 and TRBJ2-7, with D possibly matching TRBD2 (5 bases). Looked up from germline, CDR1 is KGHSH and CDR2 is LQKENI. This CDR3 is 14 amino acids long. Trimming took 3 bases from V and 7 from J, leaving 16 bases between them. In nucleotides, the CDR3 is TGTGCCAGCTCACCCCAGAGGGTGTCGAGTGAGCAGTACTTC. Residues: CASSPQRVSSEQYF.

This CDR3 is CASSDLTDTQYF. CDR3 DNA sequence: TGTGCCAGCAGTGATCTCACAGATACGCAGTATTTT. The J gene is TRBJ2-3, the V gene TRBV2; D call uncertain. Germline values: CDR1 SNHLY, CDR2 FYNNEI. This CDR3 is built from 12 residues. Trimming stripped 3 bases from V and 2 bases from J, with 3 bases between.

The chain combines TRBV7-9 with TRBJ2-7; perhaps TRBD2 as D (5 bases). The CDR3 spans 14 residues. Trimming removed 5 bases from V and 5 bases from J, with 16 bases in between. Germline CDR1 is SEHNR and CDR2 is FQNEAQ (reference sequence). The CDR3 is CASSPLGASDEQYF. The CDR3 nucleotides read TGTGCCAGCAGCCCTCTGGGAGCTTCGGACGAGCAGTACTTC.

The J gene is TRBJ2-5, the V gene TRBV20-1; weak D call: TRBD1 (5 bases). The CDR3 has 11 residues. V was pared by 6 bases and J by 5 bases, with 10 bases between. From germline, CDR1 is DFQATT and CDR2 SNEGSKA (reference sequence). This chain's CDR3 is CSAPKGETQYF. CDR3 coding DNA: TGCAGTGCCCCAAAGGGGGAGACCCAGTACTTC.

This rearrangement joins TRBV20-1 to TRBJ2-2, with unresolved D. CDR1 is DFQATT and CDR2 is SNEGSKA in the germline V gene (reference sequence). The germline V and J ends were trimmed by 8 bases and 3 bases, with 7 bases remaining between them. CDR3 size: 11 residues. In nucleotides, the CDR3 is TGCAGTACACAAGACACCGGGGAGCTGTTTTTT. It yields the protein CSTQDTGELFF.

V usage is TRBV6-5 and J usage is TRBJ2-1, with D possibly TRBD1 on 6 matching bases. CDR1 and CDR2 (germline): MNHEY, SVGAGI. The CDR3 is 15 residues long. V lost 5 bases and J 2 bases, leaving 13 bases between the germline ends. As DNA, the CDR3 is TGTGCCAGCAGTCCCAACAGGGTCCCCTACAATGAGCAGTTCTTC. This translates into CASSPNRVPYNEQFF.

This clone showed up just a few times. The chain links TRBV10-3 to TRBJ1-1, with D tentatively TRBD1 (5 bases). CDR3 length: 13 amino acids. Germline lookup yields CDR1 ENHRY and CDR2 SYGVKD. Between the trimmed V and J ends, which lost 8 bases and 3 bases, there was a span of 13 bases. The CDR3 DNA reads TGTGCCATCGGGGCTCACGAGGACACTGAAGCTTTCTTT. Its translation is CAIGAHEDTEAFF.

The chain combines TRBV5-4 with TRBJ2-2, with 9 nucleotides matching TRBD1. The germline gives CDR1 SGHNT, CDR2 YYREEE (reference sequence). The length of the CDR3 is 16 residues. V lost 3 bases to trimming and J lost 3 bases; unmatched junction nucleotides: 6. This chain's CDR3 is CASSSWTGADTGELFF. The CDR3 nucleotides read TGTGCCAGCAGCTCCTGGACAGGGGCGGACACCGGGGAGCTGTTTTTT.

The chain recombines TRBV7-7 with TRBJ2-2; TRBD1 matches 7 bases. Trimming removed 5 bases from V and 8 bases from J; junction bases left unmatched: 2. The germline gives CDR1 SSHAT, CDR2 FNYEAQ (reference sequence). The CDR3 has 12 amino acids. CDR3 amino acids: CASSLGQGELFF. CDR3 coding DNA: TGTGCCAGCAGCCTGGGACAGGGGGAGCTGTTTTTT. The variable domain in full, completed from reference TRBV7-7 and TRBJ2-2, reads GAGVSQSPRYKVTKRGQDVTLRCDPISSHATLYWYQQALGQGPEFLTYFNYEAQPDKSGLPSDRFSAERPEGSISTLTIQRTEQRDSAMYRCASSLGQGELFFGEGSRLTVL.

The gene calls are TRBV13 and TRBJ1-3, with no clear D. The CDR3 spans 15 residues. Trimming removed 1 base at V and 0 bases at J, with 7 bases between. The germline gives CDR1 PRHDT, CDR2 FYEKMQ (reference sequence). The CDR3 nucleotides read TGTGCCAGCAGCTTAGAGCCAGGCTCTGGAAACACCATATATTTT. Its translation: CASSLEPGSGNTIYF.

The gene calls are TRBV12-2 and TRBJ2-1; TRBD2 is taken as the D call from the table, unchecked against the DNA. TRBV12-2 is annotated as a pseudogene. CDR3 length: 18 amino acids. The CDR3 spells CASRLHTTGTSEYNEQFF. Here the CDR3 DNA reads TGTGCAAGTCGCTTACATACAACCGGGACTAGCGAATACAATGAGCAGTTCTTC.

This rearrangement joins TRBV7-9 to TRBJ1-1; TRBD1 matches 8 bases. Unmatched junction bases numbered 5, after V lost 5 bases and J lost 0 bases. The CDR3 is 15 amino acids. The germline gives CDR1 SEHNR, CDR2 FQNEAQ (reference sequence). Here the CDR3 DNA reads TGTGCCAGCAGCCCGGGGGACAGGCTGAACACTGAAGCTTTCTTT. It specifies CASSPGDRLNTEAFF.

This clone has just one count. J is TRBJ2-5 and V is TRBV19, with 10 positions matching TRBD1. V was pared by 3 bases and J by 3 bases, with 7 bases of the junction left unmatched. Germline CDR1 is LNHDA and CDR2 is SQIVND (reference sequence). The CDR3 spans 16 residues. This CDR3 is CASSINSGTGEETQYF. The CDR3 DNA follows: TGTGCCAGTAGTATCAATAGTGGGACAGGGGAAGAGACCCAGTACTTC.

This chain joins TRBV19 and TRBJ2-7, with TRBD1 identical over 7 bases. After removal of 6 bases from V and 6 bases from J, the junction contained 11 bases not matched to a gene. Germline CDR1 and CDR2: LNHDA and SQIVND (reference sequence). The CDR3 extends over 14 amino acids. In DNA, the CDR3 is TGTGCCAGTAGCCAAGACAGGGATCGGCCCGAGCAGTACTTC. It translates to CASSQDRDRPEQYF.

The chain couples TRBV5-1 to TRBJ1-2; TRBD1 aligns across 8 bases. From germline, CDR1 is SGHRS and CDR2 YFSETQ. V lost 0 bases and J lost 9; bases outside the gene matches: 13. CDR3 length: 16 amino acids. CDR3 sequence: CASSLEAHRGLMSYTF. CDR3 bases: TGCGCCAGCAGCTTGGAGGCGCACAGGGGGTTAATGAGCTACACCTTC.

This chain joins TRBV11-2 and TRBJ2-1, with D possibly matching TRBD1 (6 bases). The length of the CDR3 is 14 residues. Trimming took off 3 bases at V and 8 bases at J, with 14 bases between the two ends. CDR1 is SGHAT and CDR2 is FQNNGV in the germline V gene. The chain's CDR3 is CASSLPRQVYEQFF. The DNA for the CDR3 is TGTGCCAGCAGCTTGCCTAGACAGGTCTATGAGCAGTTCTTC.

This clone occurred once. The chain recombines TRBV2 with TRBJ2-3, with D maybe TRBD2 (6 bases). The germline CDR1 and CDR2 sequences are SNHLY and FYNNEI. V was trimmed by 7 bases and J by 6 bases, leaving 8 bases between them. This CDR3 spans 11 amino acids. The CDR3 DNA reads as TGTGCCAGCACCCGGGGGGATACGCAGTATTTT. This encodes CASTRGDTQYF.

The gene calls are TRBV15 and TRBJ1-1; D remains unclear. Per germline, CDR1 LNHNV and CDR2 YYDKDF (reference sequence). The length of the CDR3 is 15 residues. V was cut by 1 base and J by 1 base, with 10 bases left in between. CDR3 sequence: CATSRVRLPNTEAFF. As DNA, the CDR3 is TGTGCCACCAGCAGAGTGCGTCTCCCGAACACTGAAGCTTTCTTT.

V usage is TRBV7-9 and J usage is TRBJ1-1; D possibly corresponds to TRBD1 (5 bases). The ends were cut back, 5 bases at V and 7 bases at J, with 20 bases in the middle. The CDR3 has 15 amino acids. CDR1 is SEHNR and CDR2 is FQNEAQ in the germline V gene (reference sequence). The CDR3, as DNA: TGTGCCAGCAGCCCAAGCACCGGCAGGGTGGGTGAAGCTTTCTTT. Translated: CASSPSTGRVGEAFF.

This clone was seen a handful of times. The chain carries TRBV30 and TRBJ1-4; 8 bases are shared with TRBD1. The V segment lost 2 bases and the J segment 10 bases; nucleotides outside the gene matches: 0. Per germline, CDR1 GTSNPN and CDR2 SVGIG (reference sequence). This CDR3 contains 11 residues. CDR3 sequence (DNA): TGTGCCTGGAGTACAGGGGGAAAACTGTTTTTT. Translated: CAWSTGGKLFF.

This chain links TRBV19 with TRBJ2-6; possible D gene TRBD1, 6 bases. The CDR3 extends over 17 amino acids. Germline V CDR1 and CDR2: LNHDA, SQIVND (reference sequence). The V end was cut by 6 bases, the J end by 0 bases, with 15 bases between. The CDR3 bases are TGTGCCAGTAGGGCCCAACCCAGGGGCTCTGGGGCCAACGTCCTGACTTTC. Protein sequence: CASRAQPRGSGANVLTF.

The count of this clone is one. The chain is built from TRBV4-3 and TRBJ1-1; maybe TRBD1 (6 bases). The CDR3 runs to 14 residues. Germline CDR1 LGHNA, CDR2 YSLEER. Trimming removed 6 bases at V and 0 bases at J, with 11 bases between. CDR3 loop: CASRQGPMNTEAFF. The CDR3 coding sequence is TGCGCCAGCAGGCAGGGGCCGATGAACACTGAAGCTTTCTTT.